These 18 T cell receptor beta chains share one sample of origin, sequenced in a study of blood T cell repertoires in COVID-19. This table comes from immunoSEQ multiplex PCR, and its TCRdb copy is limited to in-frame clones, with some not included. The sample carries around 140,000 clones, 85% recorded once. Sequencing was performed on peripheral blood. These receptors were collected from a human donor with acute or convalescent COVID-19. The donor label of this sample is uncertain.

This clone appeared a single time. The V call is TRBV14, the J call TRBJ2-1; TRBD2 matches 9 bases. V lost 1 base to trimming and J lost 9 bases; unmatched junction nucleotides: 1. Germline V gene data show CDR1 as SGHDN and CDR2 as FVKESK. The CDR3 extends over 13 amino acids. CDR3 DNA sequence: TGTGCCAGCAGCCAAGTGACTAGCGGTGAGCAGTTCTTC. Its translation: CASSQVTSGEQFF.

This chain connects TRBV4-2 to TRBJ2-1; TRBD2 matches 14 bases. The CDR3 is 22 amino acids. J was trimmed by 0 bases and V by 1 base; bases with no gene match: 14. Germline V gene sequence: CDR1 LGHNA, CDR2 YNFKEQ. The CDR3 sequence: CASSQGRGTGLAGGGSYNEQFF. The CDR3 DNA reads TGTGCCAGCAGCCAAGGCAGGGGGACAGGACTAGCGGGAGGTGGCTCCTACAATGAGCAGTTCTTC.

The chain carries TRBV27 and TRBJ2-2, with 10 bases fitting TRBD2. V was pared by 5 bases and J by 0 bases, with 6 bases of the junction left unmatched. The CDR3 covers 17 residues. Germline loops: CDR1 MNHEY, CDR2 SMNVEV (reference sequence). In DNA form, the CDR3 reads TGTGCCAGCAGTCTAGATAGCGGGGGGACGAACACCGGGGAGCTGTTTTTT. Its protein is CASSLDSGGTNTGELFF.

The CDR3 here is CAWSVQGGGYTF. DNA of the CDR3: TGTGCCTGGAGTGTACAGGGGGGTGGCTACACCTTC. This chain uses TRBV30 with TRBJ1-2; 8 nucleotides agree with TRBD1. Germline V gene data show CDR1 as GTSNPN and CDR2 as SVGIG (reference sequence). The CDR3 spans 12 residues. V was clipped by 0 bases and J by 7 bases; unmatched bases: 1. Combining the CDR3 with reference TRBV30 and TRBJ1-2 gives the whole variable domain SQTIHQWPATLVQPVGSPLSLECTVEGTSNPNLYWYRQAAGRGLQLLFYSVGIGQISSEVPQNLSASRPQDRQFILSSKKLLLSDSGFYLCAWSVQGGGYTFGSGTRLTVV.

This clone was seen more than once but under ten times. The chain's CDR3 is CASSPGMTGALYPFF. The CDR3 nucleotides are TGTGCCAGCAGCCCTGGGATGACAGGGGCGCTGTATCCTTTCTTT. V and J are TRBV7-6 and TRBJ1-1; TRBD1 agrees at 8 bases. CDR1 and CDR2 from the germline V gene are SGHVS and FNYEAQ. The J segment lost 12 bases and the V segment lost 5 bases, leaving 17 bases of the junction unmatched. The CDR3 is 15 residues long.

V gene TRBV21-1 combines with J gene TRBJ2-2; TRBD2 reflects the table's D call only, with no check against the DNA. TRBV21-1 is noted as a pseudogene. The CDR3 is made up of 8 amino acids. CDR3 bases: TGTGGGGTGCGGGGAGCTGTTTTT. It specifies CGVRGAVF.

The J gene is TRBJ1-2, the V gene TRBV18; 8 bases agree with TRBD1. Germline trimming cut 4 bases from V and 5 bases from J; bases unmatched to any gene: 15. The length of the CDR3 is 17 residues. The germline gives CDR1 KGHSH, CDR2 LQKENI. In DNA form, the CDR3 reads TGTGCCAGCTCACTAAGAGTTCTGACAGGGGTATTGTATGGCTACACCTTC. Its protein product is CASSLRVLTGVLYGYTF.

The V gene is TRBV5-6, the J gene TRBJ2-7; D perhaps matches TRBD1 (6 bases). The CDR3 runs 13 residues. Per the germline V gene, CDR1 is SGHDT and CDR2 is YYEEEE. Trimming removed 8 bases at V and 2 bases at J, with 14 bases between. CDR3 sequence reads: CASPWGRAYEQYV. CDR3 coding DNA: TGTGCCAGTCCCTGGGGGCGGGCCTACGAGCAGTACGTC.

The J gene is TRBJ1-6, the V gene TRBV28, with 7 bases matching TRBD1. The trim removed 10 bases at V and 3 bases at J, leaving 6 bases unmatched. Germline V gene data show CDR1 as MDHEN and CDR2 as SYDVKM. CDR3 size: 14 residues. CDR3 protein: CATQGGNYNSPLHF. For the CDR3, the DNA is TGTGCCACTCAGGGGGGAAACTATAATTCACCCCTCCACTTT.

This clone came up once. The chain uses TRBV7-2 and TRBJ1-2; 9 positions match TRBD1. The V gene's germline CDR1 is SGHTA and CDR2 FQGNSA. V shed 2 bases and J 1 base; nucleotides not matched to a gene: 2. The CDR3 covers 15 residues. The CDR3 nucleotides read TGTGCCAGCAGCTTAAGGGACAGGGATAACTATGGCTACACCTTC. It codes for CASSLRDRDNYGYTF.

The chain has TRBV5-4 and TRBJ2-3, with TRBD1 matching 8 bases. Germline V gene lookup returns CDR1 SGHNT and CDR2 YYREEE (reference sequence). This CDR3 comprises 16 residues. The ends lost 4 bases at V and 1 base at J; junction bases unmatched: 8. In DNA, the CDR3 is TGTGCCAGCAGCGCGGGGCAGGGGGCCCGCACAGATACGCAGTATTTT. This translates into CASSAGQGARTDTQYF.

This chain connects TRBV27 to TRBJ2-1; 8 positions agree with TRBD2. CDR1 and CDR2 from the germline V gene are MNHEY and SMNVEV (reference sequence). Trimming took 5 bases from V and 5 from J; bases not matched to a gene: 11. This CDR3 region has 16 residues. CDR3 sequence (DNA): TGTGCCAGCAGTACCAGCCGTAGCGGGAAAAACAATGAGCAGTTCTTC. This encodes CASSTSRSGKNNEQFF.

The rearrangement uses TRBV6-6 and TRBJ1-1, with 10 bases lining up with TRBD1. V shed 4 bases and J 4 bases; nucleotides not matched to a gene: 9. The CDR3 is 16 residues long. Germline V gene sequence: CDR1 MNHNY, CDR2 SVGAGI (reference sequence). CDR3 DNA sequence: TGTGCCAGCAGTTCTCTCGGGGGACAGGGGAGCACTGAAGCTTTCTTT. It specifies CASSSLGGQGSTEAFF.

The genes are TRBV4-1 and TRBJ2-7; tentative D call: TRBD1 (5 bases). This CDR3 is built from 15 residues. Between the trimmed V and J ends, which lost 1 base and 4 bases, there was a span of 14 bases. CDR1 is MGHRA and CDR2 is YSYEKL in the germline V gene. The chain's CDR3 is CASSQGSGQRYEQYF. The DNA of the CDR3 is TGCGCCAGCAGCCAAGGATCTGGACAACGATACGAGCAGTACTTC.

CDR3 sequence: CASRIDSYNEQFF. For the CDR3, the DNA is TGTGCCAGCAGGATAGACTCCTACAATGAGCAGTTCTTC. The chain couples TRBV6-5 to TRBJ2-1; D uncertain. Trimming took 6 bases from V and 0 from J, leaving 6 bases between them. Germline CDR1 reads MNHEY; CDR2 reads SVGAGI. The CDR3 extends over 13 amino acids.

The DNA for the CDR3 is TGCGCCAGCAGCTTAGGAGGGACCCCCGGGTCCTATAATTCACCCCTCCACTTT. Amino acids: CASSLGGTPGSYNSPLHF. The rearrangement joins TRBV5-1 to TRBJ1-6, with D maybe TRBD1 (5 bases). There are 18 residues in the CDR3. Germline CDR1 is SGHRS and CDR2 is YFSETQ. Between the trimmed V and J ends, which lost 2 bases and 1 base, there was a span of 16 bases.

This chain connects TRBV4-2 to TRBJ2-2, with D maybe TRBD2 (7 bases). Germline V CDR1 and CDR2: LGHNA, YNFKEQ. V was clipped by 3 bases and J by 4 bases, with 9 bases between them. The CDR3 contains 14 residues. In DNA form, the CDR3 reads TGTGCCAGCAGCCAGAGGGGGGGCACCGGGGAGCTGTTTTTT. It codes for CASSQRGGTGELFF.

The chain joins TRBV5-1 to TRBJ2-1; 8 positions match TRBD1. The CDR3 extends over 18 amino acids. CDR1 is SGHRS, CDR2 YFSETQ, per germline. The J segment lost 4 bases and the V segment lost 5 bases, leaving 17 bases of the junction unmatched. As DNA, the CDR3 is TGCGCCAGCAGTTTAGACAGGGGCCCGGTTCCGAATTACAATGAGCAGTTCTTC. This gives the protein CASSLDRGPVPNYNEQFF.